Below, 12 T cell receptor beta chains from the same sample are listed, as sequenced in a study of long-term antiretroviral therapy in people with HIV. Version v3.0 of the immunoSEQ assay ran at survey level. The assay was immunoSEQ multiplex PCR, and TCRdb's table has in-frame clones only and misses some. This sample has approximately 20,000 clones; approximately 90% occur once, and the top ten carry approximately 4.1%. The sample consisted of unsorted PBMCs, taken 2.1 years after starting antiretroviral therapy. All receptors come from a man aged 18-30 years with HIV.

This clone has more than one count but fewer than ten. The CDR3 here is CASKRGAGTNNYGYTF. The CDR3, as DNA: TGTGCCAGTAAAAGAGGAGCAGGGACGAATAACTATGGCTACACCTTC. The chain recombines TRBV19 with TRBJ1-2; D possibly corresponds to TRBD1 (5 bases). The CDR3 covers 16 residues. Germline V CDR1 and CDR2: LNHDA, SQIVND (reference sequence). The V end was cut by 7 bases, the J end by 1 base, with 19 bases between.

The chain joins TRBV18 to TRBJ2-5; 12 bases agree with TRBD2. Germline CDR1 KGHSH, CDR2 LQKENI. The CDR3 totals 15 residues. V shed 4 bases, J shed 6 bases, and the junction held 6 bases outside the gene matches. The CDR3 is CASSRPSGGEQTQYF. CDR3 bases: TGTGCCAGCTCACGTCCTAGCGGGGGGGAGCAGACCCAGTACTTC.

This clone was seen just once. The V gene is TRBV4-3, the J gene TRBJ2-1, with 7 bases aligning to TRBD2. Germline CDR1 reads LGHNA; CDR2 reads YSLEER. This CDR3 spans 16 amino acids. V was clipped by 0 bases and J by 5 bases; unmatched bases: 7. The DNA of the CDR3 is TGCGCCAGCAGCCAAGATGGGAGCGGGACGGACAATGAGCAGTTCTTC. This encodes CASSQDGSGTDNEQFF.

The gene calls are TRBV7-9 and TRBJ1-5, with 7 bases aligning to TRBD1. CDR1 is SEHNR and CDR2 is FQNEAQ in the germline V gene (reference sequence). CDR3 length: 17 residues. J lost 0 bases, V lost 5 bases, and 10 bases had no gene match. The DNA of the CDR3 is TGTGCCAGCAGCCCCGGGCACAGGGGATATAGCAATCAGCCCCAGCATTTT. Protein product: CASSPGHRGYSNQPQHF.

V usage is TRBV9 and J usage is TRBJ1-5; D may be TRBD1 (5 bases). CDR3 length: 14 amino acids. Germline V gene data show CDR1 as SGDLS and CDR2 as YYNGEE. V lost 4 bases, J lost 7 bases, and 15 bases lay in between. CDR3 in amino acids: CASSPARGGQPQHF. Written as DNA, the CDR3 is TGTGCCAGCAGCCCCGCCCGGGGCGGGCAGCCCCAGCATTTT.

This clone is deemed medium-sized. The chain couples TRBV6-1 to TRBJ2-2, with 9 bases lining up with TRBD2. The CDR3 covers 14 residues. Germline-derived CDR1 and CDR2 are MNHNS and SASEGT. J gave up 9 bases and V 7 bases, and 9 bases lay outside the gene matches. CDR3 nucleotides: TGTGCCAGCAAGGGGGTAGCGGGAGATCGGGAGCTGTTTTTT. Protein: CASKGVAGDRELFF.

The chain combines TRBV5-1 with TRBJ1-5; D is unresolved. V was shortened by 0 bases and J by 6 bases, with 7 bases between the two germline ends. The CDR3 contains 13 residues. CDR1 is SGHRS, CDR2 YFSETQ, per germline. This chain's CDR3 is CASSLGDRQPQHF. The CDR3 DNA sequence: TGCGCCAGCAGCTTGGGCGATCGTCAGCCCCAGCATTTT.

The CDR3 reads CASNLGPTGQGPYGYTF. As DNA, the CDR3 is TGTGCCAGCAACCTAGGACCGACGGGACAGGGACCCTATGGCTACACCTTC. This chain links TRBV5-5 with TRBJ1-2; 9 positions match TRBD1. V shed 6 bases and J 4 bases; nucleotides not matched to a gene: 16. The CDR3 is made up of 17 amino acids. Looked up from germline, CDR1 is SGHKS and CDR2 is YYEKEE (reference sequence). Full variable domain (remainder filled in from reference TRBV5-5 and TRBJ1-2): DAGVTQSPTHLIKTRGQQVTLRCSPISGHKSVSWYQQVLGQGPQFIFQYYEKEERGRGNFPDRFSARQFPNYSSELNVNALLLGDSALYLCASNLGPTGQGPYGYTFGSGTRLTVV.

This clone was counted a single time. The chain uses TRBV11-3 and TRBJ1-5; TRBD1 is a possible D gene (5 bases). CDR3 length: 14 amino acids. V shed 5 bases and J shed 4 bases, with 12 bases lying between them. Germline V lookup: CDR1 SGHNT, CDR2 YENEEA. CDR3 region: CASSDSLANQPQHF. The CDR3 nucleotides are TGTGCCAGCAGCGACAGTCTGGCAAATCAGCCCCAGCATTTT. Variable domain in full (rest from reference TRBV11-3 and TRBJ1-5): EAGVVQSPRYKIIEKKQPVAFWCNPISGHNTLYWYLQNLGQGPELLIRYENEEAVDDSQLPKDRFSAERLKGVDSTLKIQPAELGDSAVYLCASSDSLANQPQHFGDGTRLSIL.

The rearrangement joins TRBV18 to TRBJ2-5; D is unresolved. V lost 7 bases and J 1 base, leaving 13 bases between the germline ends. Germline V lookup: CDR1 KGHSH, CDR2 LQKENI. The CDR3 has 14 amino acids. The CDR3 region has the DNA TGTGCCAGCTTACCTACTAACACCCAAGAGACCCAGTACTTC. Residues: CASLPTNTQETQYF.

The V call is TRBV5-1, the J call TRBJ1-1; possibly TRBD1 for D (5 bases). This CDR3 region has 15 residues. Trimming removed 4 bases from V and 0 bases from J, with 13 bases in between. Germline assignment: CDR1 SGHRS and CDR2 YFSETQ. The CDR3 DNA is TGCGCCAGCAGCCAAAGCCGGGGGATGAACACTGAAGCTTTCTTT. Residues: CASSQSRGMNTEAFF.

The chain has TRBV25-1 and TRBJ1-5; no clear D. The germline gives CDR1 MGHDK, CDR2 SYGVNS. The CDR3 has 12 amino acids. V lost 3 bases, J lost 7 bases, and 7 bases lay in between. CDR3 region: CASSDGNQPQHF. The CDR3 DNA follows: TGTGCCAGCAGTGACGGTAACCAGCCCCAGCATTTT.